One and the same sample provided the 25 T cell receptor delta chains below, sequenced in a study of gamma-delta chains in newborns, infants, children. TCRdb used CATT to re-call clones from the reads. This repertoire shows roughly 6,500 delta-chain clones, less than 2.5% found once; its top ten account for roughly 13%. Specimen: blood. The source is a child who was a newborn, infant or young child, either healthy, febrile or measles-vaccinated (not recorded which).

A few counts support this clone. TCRdb pairs this DNA with a much larger clone's protein that differs at residue 16, likely a read error; the protein shown was translated from the DNA. V is TRDV2 and J is TRDJ3; 8 bases match TRDD3. The CDR3 is 18 residues long. The germline V gene has CDR1 GEAIGNYY and CDR2 EKD. The CDR3 protein is CACDTGWGSSWDTRQTFF. The CDR3 DNA sequence: TGTGCCTGTGACACCGGCTGGGGGAGCTCCTGGGACACCCGACAGACGTTTTTC.

This clone was seen ten or more times. It is likely a read error: a sequence one base away is far more abundant. This same CDR3 is encoded by further DNA sequences in the sample. The CDR3 region is CACDALGDTLTAQLFF. Written as DNA, the CDR3 is TGTGCCTGTGACGCACTGGGGGATACTTTGACAGCACAACTCTTCTTT. This chain links TRDV2 with TRDJ2, with 11 bases lining up with TRDD3. The junction had 2 bases not matched to a gene; V was cut back by 3 bases and J by 0 bases. The CDR3 is 16 amino acids. Germline V lookup: CDR1 GEAIGNYY, CDR2 EKD.

With respect to this clone: A single base is all that separates this from a far larger clone, so a read error is likely. Additional DNA sequences in this sample encode the identical CDR3. The chain employs TRDV2 and TRDJ3, with TRDD3 matching over 12 bases. Germline CDR1 is GEAIGNYY and CDR2 is EKD. This CDR3 region has 17 residues. CDR3 nucleotide sequence: TGTGCCTGTGACATACTGGGGGATACCTGGGACACCCGGCAGATGTTTTTC. The encoded protein is CACDILGDTWDTRQMFF.

This clone has just a few counts. A far larger clone is off by one base, so a read error is likely. The sample has other DNA sequences that encode this CDR3 too. V gene TRDV2 combines with J gene TRDJ3; 8 bases fit TRDD3. The germline gives CDR1 GEAIGNYY, CDR2 EKD. This CDR3 region has 21 residues. The trim removed 0 bases at V and 0 bases at J, leaving 12 bases unmatched. The CDR3 is CACDTVLGGTRSSWDTRQMFF. In DNA form, the CDR3 reads TGTGCCTGTGACACCGTACTGGGGGGTACGCGAAGCTCCTGGGACACCCGACAGATGTTTTTC.

This clone is medium-sized by share. This sequence is one base from a far larger clone and is likely a read error. The sample contains more than one DNA sequence encoding this CDR3. J is TRDJ2 and V is TRDV2; 12 bases line up with TRDD3. CDR1 and CDR2 from the germline V gene are GEAIGNYY and EKD. The CDR3 loop spans 14 amino acids. The CDR3 spells CACDILGDTAQLFF. CDR3 DNA: TGTGCCTGTGACATACTGGGGGATACAGCGCAACTCTTCTTT.

In its sample, this clone was seen a few times. The chain couples TRDV1 to TRDJ1, with unresolved D. V shed 0 bases and J shed 7 bases, with 18 bases lying between them. CDR3 length: 16 residues. In germline, CDR1 is TSWWSYY, CDR2 QGS. CDR3: CALGELGGLRISKLIF. CDR3 DNA sequence: TGTGCTCTTGGGGAACTGGGCGGGTTGCGTATCAGTAAACTCATCTTT.

A remark on this clone: A single base separates this from a much larger clone, so it may be a read error. Distinct nucleotide sequences in the sample also encode this CDR3. CDR3 bases: TGTGCCTGTGACATAGTACTGGGGGATACCTGGGACACCCGGCAGATGTTTTTC. This encodes CACDIVLGDTWDTRQMFF. V is TRDV2 and J is TRDJ3; TRDD3 agrees at 12 bases. CDR3 length: 18 residues. Germline CDR1 and CDR2: GEAIGNYY and EKD.

This clone is classed as large. The same CDR3 is also encoded by other DNA sequences in this sample. The J gene is TRDJ2, the V gene TRDV2; 8 bases are shared with TRDD3. The V gene end was trimmed by 4 bases and the J gene end by 6 bases; junction bases not matched to a gene: 9. The CDR3 has 15 residues. The germline V gene has CDR1 GEAIGNYY and CDR2 EKD. The CDR3 loop is CACDPVWGSPAQLFF. The CDR3, as DNA: TGTGCCTGTGATCCCGTCTGGGGGAGCCCAGCACAACTCTTCTTT.

Concerning this clone: It is likely a read error: a sequence one base away is far more abundant. Other DNA sequences in this specimen translate into the identical CDR3. The V and J genes are TRDV2 and TRDJ3, with TRDD3 matching over 10 bases. J was trimmed by 10 bases and V by 0 bases; bases with no gene match: 14. The germline CDR1 and CDR2 sequences are GEAIGNYY and EKD. The CDR3 is 19 residues long. CDR3 sequence reads: CACDTIISLLGDNTRQMFF. The CDR3 DNA sequence: TGTGCCTGTGACACCATTATTTCCTTGCTGGGGGATAATACCCGACAGATGTTTTTC.

At least ten counts were recorded for this clone. A single base separates this from a much larger clone, so it may be a read error. This sequence joins TRDV2 and TRDJ2; 9 positions match TRDD3. The CDR3 totals 15 residues. From germline, CDR1 is GEAIGNYY and CDR2 EKD. CDR3 sequence: CACELLGDKTAHLFF. The CDR3 nucleotides read TGTGCCTGTGAACTACTGGGGGACAAGACAGCACACCTCTTCTTT.

This clone is medium-sized (0.01 to 0.1%) by share. Other nucleotide sequences from this sample produce the same CDR3. The chain joins TRDV2 to TRDJ2; 10 bases map to TRDD3. The CDR3 length is 19 residues. Germline CDR1 is GEAIGNYY and CDR2 is EKD. The ends lost 0 bases at V and 0 bases at J; junction bases unmatched: 9. This chain's CDR3 is CACDTVSGGIRPLTAQLFF. In nucleotides, the CDR3 is TGTGCCTGTGACACCGTGAGCGGGGGGATACGCCCTTTGACAGCACAACTCTTCTTT.

For this clone: TCRdb pairs this DNA with a much larger clone's protein that differs at residue 11, likely a read error; the protein shown was translated from the DNA. This chain uses TRDV2 with TRDJ3; a weak D match, TRDD3 (6 bases). The CDR3 is made up of 17 amino acids. Germline assignment: CDR1 GEAIGNYY and CDR2 EKD. Written as DNA, the CDR3 is TGTGCCTGTGACACCTGGGATAGCTCCTGGGGCACCCGACAGATGTTTTTC. It codes for CACDTWDSSWGTRQMFF.

Worth noting for this clone: The translation of this DNA and the TCRdb protein of a much larger clone differ at residue 8, probably owing to a read error; the protein shown here is translated from the DNA. The chain uses TRDV2 and TRDJ3; 8 bases align to TRDD3. Germline V gene lookup returns CDR1 GEAIGNYY and CDR2 EKD. V was pared by 3 bases and J by 2 bases, with 5 bases of the junction left unmatched. CDR3 length: 17 residues. CDR3: CACDLLGATWDTRQMFF. DNA for the CDR3: TGTGCCTGTGACCTACTGGGGGCTACCTGGGACACCCGACAGATGTTTTTC.

This clone has just a few counts. A far bigger clonotype differs at one base, so this is likely a read error. Other DNA sequences within the sample encode an identical CDR3. The chain combines TRDV2 with TRDJ3; 13 bases match TRDD3. Germline V lookup: CDR1 GEAIGNYY, CDR2 EKD. CDR3 length: 21 amino acids. CDR3 coding DNA: TGTGCCTGTGACACCGTACTGGGGGATACGCGAAGCTCCTGGGACACCCGACAGATGTTTTTT. Its translation is CACDTVLGDTRSSWDTRQMFF.

About this clone itself: The TCRdb protein, from a much larger clone, departs from this DNA's translation at residue 13, likely by read error; the protein shown derives from the DNA. The V and J genes are TRDV2 and TRDJ3, with a tentative D call TRDD3 (5 bases). Germline CDR1 reads GEAIGNYY; CDR2 reads EKD. The CDR3 loop spans 17 amino acids. CDR3 loop: CACDTYSDSWDTQQMFF. In nucleotides, the CDR3 is TGTGCCTGTGACACATACTCGGACTCCTGGGACACCCAACAGATGTTTTTC.

In the case of this clone: The junction departs from the called germline gene at one end, perhaps through a read error. The chain links TRDV2 to TRDJ3, with TRDD3 matching 10 bases. The CDR3 spans 21 residues. From germline, CDR1 is GEAIGNYY and CDR2 EKD. The CDR3 region is CACDTGWGIPYSSWDTRRMFF. In DNA, the CDR3 is TGTGCCTGTGACACCGGATGGGGGATACCGTATAGCTCCTGGGACACCCGACGGATGTTTTTC.

Worth noting for this clone: The translation of this DNA and the TCRdb protein of a much larger clone differ at residue 8, probably owing to a read error; the protein shown here is translated from the DNA. V gene TRDV2 combines with J gene TRDJ3, with 8 bases that match TRDD3. This CDR3 is built from 20 residues. Germline lookup yields CDR1 GEAIGNYY and CDR2 EKD. V gave up 0 bases and J gave up 0 bases; unmatched junction bases: 9. The CDR3 DNA sequence: TGTGCCTGTGACACCGTATGGACGGGGGATAGCTCCTGGGACACCCGACAGATGTTTTTC. It encodes CACDTVWTGDSSWDTRQMFF.

This clone was counted a few times. It may be a read error: a sequence one base away is much more abundant. Different DNA sequences within this sample yield the same CDR3. In DNA, the CDR3 is TGTGCCTGTGACACGAGTGGTACTGGGGGATACGGGAGGCCAGCACAGCTCTTCTTT. Translating it yields CACDTSGTGGYGRPAQLFF. The chain couples TRDV2 to TRDJ2; TRDD3 aligns across 13 bases. Germline V gene sequence: CDR1 GEAIGNYY, CDR2 EKD. The CDR3 is 19 amino acids.

In its sample, this clone ranks as medium-sized. A much larger clone lies one base from this, so it may be a read error. This sample includes further DNA sequences coding for the same CDR3. This chain joins TRDV2 and TRDJ3; possible D gene TRDD3, 5 bases. Deletions cut 0 bases from V and 0 bases from J, with 8 bases between. The CDR3 contains 17 residues. The germline CDR1 and CDR2 sequences are GEAIGNYY and EKD. The CDR3 region is CACDTWGSSWDTRQMFF. CDR3 nucleotide sequence: TGTGCCTGTGACACCTGGGGAAGCTCCTGGGACACCCGACAGATGTTTTTC.

About this clone itself: The junction shows a germline mismatch at one end, possibly a read error. The chain joins TRDV2 to TRDJ3; TRDD3 agrees at 9 bases. The germline gives CDR1 GEAIGNYY, CDR2 EKD. This CDR3 has 20 amino acids. The CDR3 spells CACDALLGETISWDTRQVFF. The CDR3 DNA reads TGTGCCTGTGATGCGCTACTGGGGGAGACGATCTCCTGGGACACCCGACAGGTGTTTTTC.

This clone has more than one count but fewer than ten. A much larger clone differs by one base, so this may be a read error. The identical CDR3 is also encoded by other nucleotide sequences in the sample. The chain recombines TRDV2 with TRDJ3; D remains unclear. Looked up from germline, CDR1 is GEAIGNYY and CDR2 is EKD. The length of the CDR3 is 18 residues. CDR3 amino acids: CACDTAEGSSWDTRQMFF. CDR3 nucleotides: TGTGCCTGCGACACCGCGGAAGGCAGCTCCTGGGACACCCGACAGATGTTTTTC.

This clone was counted only a few times. The TCRdb protein, from a much larger clone, departs from this DNA's translation at residue 8, likely by read error; the protein shown derives from the DNA. The chain has TRDV2 and TRDJ3; D ambiguous. V gave up 0 bases and J gave up 0 bases, with 11 bases separating them. Germline V CDR1 and CDR2: GEAIGNYY, EKD. The CDR3 sequence is 18 residues long. The CDR3 reads CACDTVWRSSWDTRQMFF. The CDR3 DNA sequence: TGTGCCTGTGACACCGTTTGGAGGAGCTCCTGGGACACCCGACAGATGTTTTTC.

By share, this clone counts as medium-sized. V is TRDV2 and J is TRDJ2, with 7 bases fitting TRDD3. The V and J ends lost 3 bases and 8 bases, in that order; junction bases with no gene match: 11. Germline CDR1 reads GEAIGNYY; CDR2 reads EKD. The length of the CDR3 is 15 residues. The CDR3 here is CACDPLGAPLAQLFF. The CDR3, as DNA: TGTGCCTGTGACCCTCTGGGGGCCCCATTGGCACAACTCTTCTTT.

In this sample, this clone turned up a few times. One end of the junction is discordant with germline, which a read error may explain. Different DNA sequences within this sample yield the same CDR3. The chain employs TRDV2 and TRDJ3, with 13 bases identical to TRDD3. Germline CDR1 GEAIGNYY, CDR2 EKD. The CDR3 extends over 19 amino acids. CDR3 sequence: CACEKLLGDTAWDTRQTFF. The CDR3 nucleotides read TGTGCCTGCGAAAAGCTACTGGGGGATACGGCCTGGGACACCCGACAGACGTTTTTC.

This clone was found a few times. The chain uses TRDV2 and TRDJ2, with D possibly matching TRDD3 (6 bases). Germline V gene sequence: CDR1 GEAIGNYY, CDR2 EKD. Trimming took off 0 bases at V and 5 bases at J, with 15 bases between the two ends. This CDR3 has 16 amino acids. The chain's CDR3 is CACDTAGITTTAQLFF. The CDR3 nucleotides are TGTGCCTGTGACACCGCGGGGATTACTACTACAGCACAACTCTTCTTT.